The clone carrying this TCR beta chain has just a few counts. The sample comes from a study of blood T cells in healthy people across ages. A sample-barcoded 5' primer and a J-beta primer mix were used in a second PCR of about 7 to 12 cycles. A single record per CDR3 protein comes from TCRdb applying MiXCR to the 5' RACE reads. The repertoire holds 600,000 to 800,000 distinct CDR3 sequences, with over 40% as singletons. The CDR3 is 15 residues long. From germline, CDR1 is SGHRS and CDR2 YFSETQ. The ends were cut back, 1 base at V and 4 bases at J, with 15 bases in the middle. The chain employs TRBV5-1 and TRBJ2-7, with D maybe TRBD1 (6 bases). This TCR was recovered from an elderly woman in good health. The sequencing sample was made of blood. This CDR3 is CASSLYMDSPYEQYF. The DNA for the CDR3 is TGCGCCAGCAGCTTGTATATGGACAGCCCGTACGAGCAGTACTTC.